The rows below give T cell receptor beta chains drawn from one sample of a study of blood T cell repertoires in COVID-19. Clones were read by immunoSEQ multiplex PCR, and TCRdb kept only the in-frame ones, dropping some. The sample shows roughly 150,000 clones, over 75% of them seen only once. Sequenced input: PBMCs or T cells enriched from blood (not recorded which). These receptors came from a man aged 35 to 55 who had recovered from COVID-19. CDR3s include the opening cysteine and the closing phenylalanine or tryptophan. Fields, in order: V gene, clone size, J gene, D gene, CDR3 DNA, CDR3 protein. The D gene is left open where the match is weak. Expanded clones get a size class; other rows say once, few or many, or leave the size out.

TRBV6-5	few	TRBJ2-1	-	TGTGCCAGCAGGGACCGGAGGGACAATGAGCAGTTCTTC	CASRDRRDNEQFF
TRBV19	once	TRBJ1-1	-	TGTGCCACCCATCTTGGAGACAACACTGAAGCTTTCTTT	CATHLGDNTEAFF
TRBV6-6	-	TRBJ2-5	TRBD1	TGTGCCAGCACAGAAGGACAGGGGGCGCGAGAGACCCAGTACTTC	CASTEGQGARETQYF
TRBV18	-	TRBJ2-7	TRBD2	TGTGCCAGCGGAACCATCCGGGGGGGGTACGAGCAGTACTTC	CASGTIRGGYEQYF
TRBV2	-	TRBJ1-3	TRBD1	TGTGCCAGCAGCGGACAGGGGGGAAACACCATATATTTT	CASSGQGGNTIYF
TRBV5-1	-	TRBJ2-3	-	TGCGCCAGCAGCTTAGAGGGAATTGGCACAGATACGCAGTATTTT	CASSLEGIGTDTQYF
TRBV7-9	once	TRBJ1-2	-	TGTGCCAGCAGCTCGTCCAGGGAAGGTGGCTACACCTTC	CASSSSREGGYTF
TRBV19	-	TRBJ2-2	TRBD1	TGTGCCAGTAGTAAAGGACAGGGGGCTGGCACCGGGGAGCTGTTTTTT	CASSKGQGAGTGELFF
TRBV24-1	once	TRBJ2-2	-	TGTGCCACCAGTGATATCCGAGCGAACACCGGGGAGCTGTTTTTT	CATSDIRANTGELFF
TRBV7-4	-	TRBJ1-4	TRBD1	TGTGCCAGCAGCAGGCGCCGGGACAGGGTAAGGGGTGAAAAACTGTTTTTT	CASSRRRDRVRGEKLFF
TRBV5-6	-	TRBJ1-5	TRBD1	TGTGCCAGCAGTAGGGACAGGGAAGGTAATCAGCCCCAGCATTTT	CASSRDREGNQPQHF
TRBV3-1/TRBV3-2	-	TRBJ1-4	-	TGTGCCAGCAGCCAAGCCTCAGGGGCTCGAGGGGAAAAACTGTTTTTT	CASSQASGARGEKLFF
TRBV11-2	-	TRBJ2-5	TRBD2	TGTGCCAGCAGCCCCGGGGGGTGGGGGGTAAAGACCCAGTACTTC	CASSPGGWGVKTQYF
TRBV6-5	-	TRBJ1-2	-	TGTGCCAGCAGTTACTGGGGGGGCCGGAGGGACTATGGCTACACCTTC	CASSYWGGRRDYGYTF
TRBV7-7	once	TRBJ2-1	TRBD2	TGTGCCAGCAGCCTGGGACTAGCGGAATACAATGAGCAGTTCTTC	CASSLGLAEYNEQFF
TRBV3-1/TRBV3-2	once	TRBJ2-7	TRBD1	TGTGCCACCGCCAGGGGGGACAGGGGTTTCTACGAGCAGTACTTC	CATARGDRGFYEQYF
TRBV11-3	-	TRBJ2-3	TRBD2	TGTGCCAGCAGCTCTGGGCCCGGGACTAGCGGGAGAGATACGCAGTATTTT	CASSSGPGTSGRDTQYF
TRBV3-1/TRBV3-2	-	TRBJ1-1	TRBD1	TGTGCCAGCAGCCAAGGAGCAACCGGGACAGGGACCCGCAAGGCTTTCTTT	CASSQGATGTGTRKAFF
TRBV27	once	TRBJ2-7	TRBD1	TGTGCCAGCAGTCCCCTAACCTTGGACAGGGGACCGACGCAGTACTTC	CASSPLTLDRGPTQYF
TRBV30	-	TRBJ2-7	TRBD1	TGTGCCTGGAGGGCCAATCCCGACAGGGGATCCCTCTACGAGCAGTACTTC	CAWRANPDRGSLYEQYF
TRBV19	-	TRBJ2-1	TRBD2	TGTGCCAGTAGTCCGTTTCTGGTAGCGGGGGTCGCCTACAATGAGCAGTTCTTC	CASSPFLVAGVAYNEQFF
TRBV21-1	once	TRBJ2-4	-	TGTGCCAGCAGTAATCCCGGAGCCAAAAACATTCAGTACTTC	CASSNPGAKNIQYF
TRBV5-6	-	TRBJ2-5	-	TGTGCCAGCAGCTCCGACAGAAGAGAGACCCAGTACTTC	CASSSDRRETQYF
TRBV9	few	TRBJ2-5	TRBD1	TGTGCCAGCAGCGCAAGGACAGGGCCCGAGACCCAGTACTTC	CASSARTGPETQYF
TRBV3-1/TRBV3-2	once	TRBJ2-1	TRBD2	TGTGCCAGCAGCCAGTACAGCCGGGGGGTATACAATGAGCAGTTCTTC	CASSQYSRGVYNEQFF
TRBV15	-	TRBJ2-1	TRBD2	TGTGCCACCAGCACCGGGACTAGCGGGGGGGCCAATGAGCAGTTCTTC	CATSTGTSGGANEQFF
TRBV30	-	TRBJ1-3	-	TGTGCCTGTGACGGGGTCTCTGGAAACACCATATATTTT	CACDGVSGNTIYF
TRBV11-2	-	TRBJ1-2	TRBD1	TGTGCCAGCAGCTTGCAGGGGGCTGATGGCTACACCTTC	CASSLQGADGYTF
TRBV5-1	-	TRBJ1-6	TRBD1	TGCGCCAGCAGAACCCAGGGGGATAATTCACCCCTCCACTTT	CASRTQGDNSPLHF
TRBV30	-	TRBJ1-1	-	TGTGCCTGGAGTATCAGGGTTGACACTGAAGCTTTCTTT	CAWSIRVDTEAFF
TRBV28	-	TRBJ2-7	TRBD1	TGTGCCAGCATTCCGGGCTCTTCAGGGGGTCCCTACGAGCAGTACTTC	CASIPGSSGGPYEQYF
TRBV27	-	TRBJ1-6	-	TGTGCCAGCAGTAAGCGGGACGGGAGGGATTCACCCCTCCACTTT	CASSKRDGRDSPLHF
TRBV5-1	few	TRBJ2-1	TRBD1	TGCGCCAGCGCATACCAGGGACAGAAACACAATGAGCAGTTCTTC	CASAYQGQKHNEQFF
TRBV3-1/TRBV3-2	-	TRBJ2-4	TRBD1	TGTGCCAGCAGCCAAGGGTGGACAGGGGGCGGTGTAATTCAGTACTTC	CASSQGWTGGGVIQYF
TRBV19	-	TRBJ1-2	TRBD1	TGTGCCAGTAGTGGACAGGCGGGGAGAGGCTATGGCTACACCTTC	CASSGQAGRGYGYTF
TRBV2	once	TRBJ1-2	TRBD1	TGTGCCAGCAGCGGGGACAGGATATATGGCTACACCTTC	CASSGDRIYGYTF
TRBV10-2	once	TRBJ2-5	TRBD2	TGCGCCAGCAGTTCTAGCGGGGAGAGGGAGACCCAGTACTTC	CASSSSGERETQYF
TRBV5-1	-	TRBJ2-2	TRBD1	TGCGCCAGCAGCTTGATGGAACAGGGGGTTGGCACCGGGGAGCTGTTTTTT	CASSLMEQGVGTGELFF
TRBV5-1	-	TRBJ1-4	TRBD1	TGCGCCAGCAGCTTTACAACCACAGGGGCCAATGAAAAACTGTTTTTT	CASSFTTTGANEKLFF